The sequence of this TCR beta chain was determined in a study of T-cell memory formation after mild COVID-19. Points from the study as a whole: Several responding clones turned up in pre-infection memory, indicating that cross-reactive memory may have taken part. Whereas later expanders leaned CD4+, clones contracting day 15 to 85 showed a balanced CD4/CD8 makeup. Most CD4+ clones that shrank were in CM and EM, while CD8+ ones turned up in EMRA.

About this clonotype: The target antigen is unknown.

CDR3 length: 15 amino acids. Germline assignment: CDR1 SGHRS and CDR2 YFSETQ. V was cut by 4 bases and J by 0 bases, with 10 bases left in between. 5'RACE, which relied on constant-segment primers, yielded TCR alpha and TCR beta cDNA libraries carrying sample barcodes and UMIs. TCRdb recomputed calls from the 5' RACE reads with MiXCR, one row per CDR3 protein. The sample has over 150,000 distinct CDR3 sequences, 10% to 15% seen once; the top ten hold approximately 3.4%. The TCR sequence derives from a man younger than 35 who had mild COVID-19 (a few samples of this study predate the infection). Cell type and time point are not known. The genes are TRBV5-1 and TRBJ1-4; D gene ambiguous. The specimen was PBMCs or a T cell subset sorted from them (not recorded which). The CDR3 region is CASSSGRTTNEKLFF. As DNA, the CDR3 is TGCGCCAGCAGCAGCGGGAGGACAACTAATGAAAAACTGTTTTTT.